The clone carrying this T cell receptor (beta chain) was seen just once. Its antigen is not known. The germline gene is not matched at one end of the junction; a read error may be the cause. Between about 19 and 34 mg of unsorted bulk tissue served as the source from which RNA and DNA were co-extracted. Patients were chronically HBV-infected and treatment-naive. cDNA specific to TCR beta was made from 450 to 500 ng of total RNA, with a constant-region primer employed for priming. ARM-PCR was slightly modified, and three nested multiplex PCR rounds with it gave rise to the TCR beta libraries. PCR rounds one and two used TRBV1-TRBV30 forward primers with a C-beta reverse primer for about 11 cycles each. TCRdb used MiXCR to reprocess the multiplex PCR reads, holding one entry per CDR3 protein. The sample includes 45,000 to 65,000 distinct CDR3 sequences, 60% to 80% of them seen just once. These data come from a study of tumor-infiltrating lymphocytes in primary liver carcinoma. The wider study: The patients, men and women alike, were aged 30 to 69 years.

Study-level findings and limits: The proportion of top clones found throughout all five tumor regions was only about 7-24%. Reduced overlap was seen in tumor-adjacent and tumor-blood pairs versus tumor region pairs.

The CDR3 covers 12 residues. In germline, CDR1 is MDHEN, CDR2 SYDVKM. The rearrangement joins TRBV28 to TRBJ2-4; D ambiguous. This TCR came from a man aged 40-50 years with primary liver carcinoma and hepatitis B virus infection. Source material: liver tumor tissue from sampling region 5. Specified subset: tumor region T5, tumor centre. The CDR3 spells CASSLTKNVQYF. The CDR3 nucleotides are TGTGCCAGTAGTTTAACTAAAAACGTTCAGTACTTC.